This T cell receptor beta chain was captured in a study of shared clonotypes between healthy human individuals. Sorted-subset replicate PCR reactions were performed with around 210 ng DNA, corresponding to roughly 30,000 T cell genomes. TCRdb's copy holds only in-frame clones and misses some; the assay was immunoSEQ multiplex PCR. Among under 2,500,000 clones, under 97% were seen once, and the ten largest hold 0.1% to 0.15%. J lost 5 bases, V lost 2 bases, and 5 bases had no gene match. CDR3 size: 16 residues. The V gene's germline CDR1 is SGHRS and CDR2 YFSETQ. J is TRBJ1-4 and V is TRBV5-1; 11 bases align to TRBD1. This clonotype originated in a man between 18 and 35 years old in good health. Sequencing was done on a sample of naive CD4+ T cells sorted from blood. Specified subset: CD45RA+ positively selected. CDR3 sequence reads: CASSFLGTGGNEKLFF. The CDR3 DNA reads TGCGCCAGCAGCTTTTTAGGGACAGGGGGAAATGAAAAACTGTTTTTT.